One and the same sample provided the 3 T cell receptor beta chains below, sequenced in a study of blood T cells in healthy people across ages. Alongside a J-beta primer mix, a sample-barcoded 5' primer served in a second PCR lasting about 7 to 12 cycles. TCRdb passed the 5' RACE reads through MiXCR, listing each CDR3 protein once. This sample has some 1.5 million distinct CDR3 sequences, with roughly 27% found just once. The sample comprised blood. The receptors come from a woman aged 25 to 39 in good health.

The V call is TRBV7-9, the J call TRBJ1-6, with TRBD1 matching over 9 bases. Germline V CDR1 and CDR2: SEHNR, FQNEAQ (reference sequence). V lost 0 bases and J lost 9; bases outside the gene matches: 3. The length of the CDR3 is 15 residues. The CDR3 nucleotides are TGTGCCAGCAGCTTAGCTGGGACAGGGATTTCACCCCTCCACTTT. This translates into CASSLAGTGISPLHF.

About this clonotype itself: Just one base apart from a much larger clone, this may be a read error. V gene TRBV11-2 combines with J gene TRBJ2-7, with D hard to call. V was cut by 2 bases and J by 2 bases, with 10 bases left in between. The CDR3 length is 14 residues. Germline CDR1 SGHAT, CDR2 FQNNGV. Here the CDR3 reads CASSLIARTYEQYF. Written as DNA, the CDR3 is TGTGCCAGCAGCTTAATTGCCCGAACCTACGAGCAGTACTTC.

V is TRBV20-1 and J is TRBJ1-5; D call uncertain. Trimming cost V 4 bases and J 2 bases, with 12 bases left between them. The germline V gene has CDR1 DFQATT and CDR2 SNEGSKA (reference sequence). The CDR3 contains 14 residues. For the CDR3, the DNA is TGCAGTGCTAAGAAGGCGTTAGGCAATCAGCCCCAGCATTTT. Its translation is CSAKKALGNQPQHF.